The entry that follows covers one T cell receptor beta chain sequence. This sample was included in a study of blood T cell repertoires in COVID-19. In the study overall: COVID-19 samples collected from the United States, Italy and Spain covered acute and convalescent phases. T cells, B-cell-depleted T cells, or PBMCs supplied cDNA or gDNA.

Per the authors' pipeline: Amplification of reference gene primers provided the estimated nucleated cell counts. Profiling relied on immunoSEQ multiplex PCR, and the TCRdb table lists in-frame clones only, not all of them. That table supplies the V and J calls and clone size; D and trimming were determined from the DNA. The data hold 150,000 to 200,000 clones, with 86% observed a single time. The V and J ends lost 10 bases and 1 base, in that order; junction bases with no gene match: 16. Germline-derived CDR1 and CDR2 are WNHNN and SYGVQD (reference sequence). The CDR3 is 18 amino acids. This clonotype originated in a woman older than 75 in a cohort sampled during active or convalescent COVID-19. Sequenced input: peripheral blood. The V call is TRBV10-1, the J call TRBJ2-2; TRBD1 matches 9 bases. DNA of the CDR3: TGCGCCACTGGTGCCGGACAGGGGAAATCAGAGAACACCGGGGAGCTGTTTTTT. It encodes CATGAGQGKSENTGELFF.